Given below is one TCR beta chain in context. Antigen unknown. A second roughly 6 to 12 cycle PCR used barcoded and J-beta primers. TCRdb passed the 5' RACE reads through MiXCR, listing each CDR3 protein once. The sample consists of roughly 1,500,000 distinct CDR3 sequences, roughly 40% of them appearing once. This sample was included in a study of blood T cells in healthy people across ages. The study's findings and limits: The study regarded diversity estimates from one million T cells as underestimates.

CDR1 WNHNN and CDR2 SYGVQD come from the germline V gene (reference sequence). The CDR3 is made up of 16 amino acids. Trimming removed 2 bases from V and 4 bases from J; junction bases left unmatched: 7. The sample taken for sequencing was blood. This clonotype was sampled from a woman aged 18 to 35 in good health. The gene calls are TRBV10-1 and TRBJ2-1; 8 positions match TRBD2. The CDR3 region has the DNA TGCGCCAGCAGTGAGACAGCGGGAGCGAAGTACAATGAGCAGTTCTTC. This translates into CASSETAGAKYNEQFF.